The 17 T cell receptor beta chains listed next were all sequenced from one sample in a study of control samples from healthy donors and cancer patients. Profiling relied on immunoSEQ multiplex PCR, and the TCRdb table lists in-frame clones only, not all of them. The sample includes about 140,000 clones, 91% seen only once; the top ten take approximately 7%. Sequenced input: blood. The receptors derive from a man between 18 and 29 years old in good health.

In DNA form, the CDR3 reads TGCGCCAGCAGCCAAGATGCGACAGGGAGCACAGATACGCAGTATTTT. It encodes CASSQDATGSTDTQYF. This chain links TRBV4-1 with TRBJ2-3, with 7 bases matching TRBD1. Germline-derived CDR1 and CDR2 are MGHRA and YSYEKL. V lost 0 bases and J lost 0; bases outside the gene matches: 3. The CDR3 has 16 residues.

The V and J genes are TRBV4-1 and TRBJ1-5, with a tentative D call TRBD1 (6 bases). Germline-derived CDR1 and CDR2 are MGHRA and YSYEKL. There are 14 residues in the CDR3. V lost 4 bases and J 1 base, leaving 8 bases between the germline ends. Written as DNA, the CDR3 is TGCGCCAGCAGCCCACAGGGCAGCAATCAGCCCCAGCATTTT. Its translation is CASSPQGSNQPQHF.

This sequence joins TRBV15 and TRBJ1-2; a weak D match, TRBD1 (5 bases). Trimming left V 2 bases short and J 3 bases short, with 10 bases between. This CDR3 region has 14 residues. The germline V gene has CDR1 LNHNV and CDR2 YYDKDF (reference sequence). CDR3 nucleotide sequence: TGTGCCACCAGCAGACAGGGATTGGACTATGGCTACACCTTC. It encodes CATSRQGLDYGYTF.

The chain has TRBV7-9 and TRBJ1-2, with TRBD1 matching over 7 bases. V gave up 5 bases and J gave up 4 bases; unmatched junction bases: 4. This CDR3 has 13 residues. Germline CDR1 is SEHNR and CDR2 is FQNEAQ (reference sequence). CDR3 coding DNA: TGTGCCAGCAGCGTAACAGGGGTCTATGGCTACACCTTC. Translated: CASSVTGVYGYTF.

V and J are TRBV7-9 and TRBJ2-3; D not certain. Trimming took 1 base from V and 2 from J, leaving 7 bases between them. Per germline, CDR1 SEHNR and CDR2 FQNEAQ (reference sequence). The CDR3 extends over 14 amino acids. The CDR3 bases are TGTGCCAGCAGCTTAGGGGCCTTCACAGATACGCAGTATTTT. Translation gives CASSLGAFTDTQYF. Together with reference TRBV7-9 and TRBJ2-3, the CDR3 gives the full variable domain: DTGVSQNPRHKITKRGQNVTFRCDPISEHNRLYWYRQTLGQGPEFLTYFQNEAQLEKSRLLSDRFSAERPKGSFSTLEIQRTEQGDSAMYLCASSLGAFTDTQYFGPGTRLTVL.

The rearrangement joins TRBV19 to TRBJ1-4; maybe TRBD1 (5 bases). Per the germline V gene, CDR1 is LNHDA and CDR2 is SQIVND (reference sequence). The CDR3 sequence is 13 residues long. Trimming stripped 3 bases from V and 5 bases from J, with 7 bases between. CDR3 bases: TGTGCCAGTAGTATTGACAGAAATGAAAAACTGTTTTTT. It yields the protein CASSIDRNEKLFF.

V usage is TRBV7-3 and J usage is TRBJ2-3; 8 bases fit TRBD1. Trimming at V came to 5 bases and at J to 4 bases, leaving 8 bases not matched to a gene. The germline gives CDR1 SGHTA, CDR2 FQGTGA. This CDR3 comprises 15 residues. The CDR3 nucleotides are TGTGCCAGCAGCCCACAATCGACAGGGGCAGATACGCAGTATTTT. This sequence encodes CASSPQSTGADTQYF.

CDR3 sequence reads: CASSQDRGGGYTF. The CDR3 DNA follows: TGCGCCAGCAGCCAAGATCGGGGAGGTGGCTACACCTTC. V gene TRBV4-3 combines with J gene TRBJ1-2; D ambiguous. CDR1 and CDR2 (germline): LGHNA, YSLEER. This CDR3 has 13 amino acids. V gave up 0 bases and J gave up 7 bases, with 9 bases separating them.

CDR3 amino acids: CASSPANTGELFF. The CDR3 nucleotides read TGTGCCTCCTCCCCGGCTAACACCGGGGAGCTGTTTTTT. The chain carries TRBV30 and TRBJ2-2; D is ambiguous. CDR3 length: 13 amino acids. Germline values: CDR1 GTSNPN, CDR2 SVGIG (reference sequence). V was shortened by 7 bases and J by 2 bases, with 11 bases between the two germline ends. Full variable domain (outside the CDR3, taken from reference TRBV30 and TRBJ2-2): SQTIHQWPATLVQPVGSPLSLECTVEGTSNPNLYWYRQAAGRGLQLLFYSVGIGQISSEVPQNLSASRPQDRQFILSSKKLLLSDSGFYLCASSPANTGELFFGEGSRLTVL.

The chain is built from TRBV28 and TRBJ1-2; possible D gene TRBD1, 5 bases. V was cut by 4 bases and J by 1 base, with 16 bases left in between. Germline V gene sequence: CDR1 MDHEN, CDR2 SYDVKM. The CDR3 consists of 16 residues. The DNA for the CDR3 is TGTGCCAGCAGTTCCCAGCCCCGGGACGGTAACTATGGCTACACCTTC. Translated, it gives CASSSQPRDGNYGYTF.

The rearrangement uses TRBV27 and TRBJ1-1; D gene uncertain. This CDR3 contains 13 residues. Germline CDR1 reads MNHEY; CDR2 reads SMNVEV (reference sequence). V shed 4 bases and J shed 3 bases, with 9 bases lying between them. CDR3 amino acids: CASSSRAHTEAFF. CDR3 sequence (DNA): TGTGCCAGCAGTTCACGGGCCCACACTGAAGCTTTCTTT.

The chain employs TRBV30 and TRBJ2-1; D is uncertain. The CDR3 is 14 residues long. Germline values: CDR1 GTSNPN, CDR2 SVGIG (reference sequence). The V end was cut by 4 bases, the J end by 5 bases, with 15 bases between. The CDR3 DNA reads TGTGCCTGGACCATCGGGCCAAGAAACAATGAGCAGTTCTTC. Translated, it gives CAWTIGPRNNEQFF.

The CDR3: CASSKDWRFPAKNIQYF. CDR3 sequence (DNA): TGTGCCAGCAGCAAAGATTGGCGTTTCCCAGCCAAAAACATTCAGTACTTC. The chain uses TRBV21-1 and TRBJ2-4. TRBV21-1 is designated a pseudogene. The CDR3 contains 17 residues.

The CDR3 is CASNPSGGNNEQFF. The CDR3 bases are TGTGCCAGCAACCCTAGCGGGGGAAACAATGAGCAGTTCTTC. The genes are TRBV2 and TRBJ2-1; 10 positions agree with TRBD2. V gave up 7 bases and J gave up 5 bases; unmatched junction bases: 5. In germline, CDR1 is SNHLY, CDR2 FYNNEI. CDR3 length equals 14 residues.

This chain uses TRBV5-1 with TRBJ2-5; a weak D match, TRBD1 (6 bases). V was pared by 3 bases and J by 5 bases, with 14 bases between. CDR1 is SGHRS, CDR2 YFSETQ, per germline. This CDR3 is 14 amino acids long. The CDR3 bases are TGCGCCAGCAGCTCCTCGGGACATTCGGAGACCCAGTACTTC. Translating gives CASSSSGHSETQYF.

The chain is built from TRBV30 and TRBJ2-7, with D tentatively TRBD1 or TRBD2 (5 bases each). Germline V gives CDR1 GTSNPN, CDR2 SVGIG (reference sequence). Trimming stripped 7 bases from V and 2 bases from J, with 21 bases between. There are 15 residues in the CDR3. CDR3 loop: CALRRGVRGTYEQYF. CDR3 DNA sequence: TGTGCCTTACGACGGGGTGTGAGGGGAACCTACGAGCAGTACTTC.

The chain combines TRBV4-1 with TRBJ2-1; weak D call: TRBD1 (7 bases). V lost 3 bases to trimming and J lost 5 bases, with 20 bases between them. The CDR3 runs 17 residues. In germline, CDR1 is MGHRA, CDR2 YSYEKL. Here the CDR3 DNA reads TGCGCCAGCAGCCATACGGTGCGGGACAGTGGGGACAATGAGCAGTTCTTC. This gives the protein CASSHTVRDSGDNEQFF.